This TCR beta chain derives from a study of blood T cell repertoires in COVID-19 (dated by TCRdb to between 2020 and 2021). For the study in its entirety: The collaborator samples originated in the United States, Italy and Spain and spanned the acute and convalescent phases of COVID-19. The samples were drawn from two sources: the first 160 participants of the ongoing ImmuneRACE study, and approximately 1,300 subjects contributed by 6 global collaborators. Deeply sampled blood TCRbeta repertoires from subjects exposed to, actively infected with, or recovered from COVID-19 were included in the dataset. Where available, HLA class I and class II types were obtained from metadata supplied by the sample provider rather than from assay-based typing. Nearly every sample came with metadata listing a de-identified subject ID, COVID-19 status, age in years and sex. The material from the prospective study consisted of cDNA or gDNA derived from T cells, B-cell-depleted T cells, or PBMCs. The repertoires were released in a freely available public database intended as a resource for research on the immune response to SARS-CoV-2. The paper's findings and limits, for the study overall: How much clinical and demographic metadata was included differed by source and by participant, and the metadata was provided uncurated.

A note on this clone: Its antigen is unknown. One base away there is no much larger clone; base qualities are not given.

TCRbeta CDR3 regions were amplified from genomic DNA using the immunoSEQ Assay, a bias-controlled multiplex PCR. The study's own analysis went as follows. Within the assay, amplification of reference gene primers was used to estimate how many nucleated cells each sample contained. To quantify the absolute abundance of each unique TCRbeta CDR3 rearrangement, sequence reads were collapsed and filtered. For each sample, productive Simpson clonality was calculated as the square root of Simpson's diversity index across productive rearrangements. This immuneACCESS table, as held by TCRdb, lists in-frame sequences with V and J called but not all clones. Of the missing ones, under half trace to an unresolved V gene in checked studies; the others have no known cause. That table furnishes V, J and clone size, whereas the DNA furnished D and trimming. Within this sample are more than 300,000 clones, with roughly 88% of them counted one time only. The top ten clones comprise around 1.7% of the sample.

Whole blood was collected in K2EDTA tubes by collaborating institutions according to the institutions' own protocols. Collaborator samples were shipped for TCRbeta analysis as frozen whole blood, isolated PBMCs, or DNA extracted from either sample type. CDR3 length: 16 amino acids, cysteine to phenylalanine. Of the read, only the CDR3 DNA is kept; its 48 bases are in frame from base 1. Trimming costs V 0 bases and J 5 bases, and their ends lie 13 bases apart. CDR1 MNHNY and CDR2 SVGAGI are derived from the germline V gene (reference sequence). Input material: peripheral blood. The chain uses TRBV6-6 and TRBJ1-4; confidence is insufficient to name the D gene. This TCR was recovered from a woman aged 45-65 years with acute or convalescent COVID-19. CDR3 sequence: CASSYSEKDQNEKLFF. The nucleotide sequence is TGTGCCAGCAGTTACTCGGAGAAGGATCAGAATGAAAAACTGTTTTTT.